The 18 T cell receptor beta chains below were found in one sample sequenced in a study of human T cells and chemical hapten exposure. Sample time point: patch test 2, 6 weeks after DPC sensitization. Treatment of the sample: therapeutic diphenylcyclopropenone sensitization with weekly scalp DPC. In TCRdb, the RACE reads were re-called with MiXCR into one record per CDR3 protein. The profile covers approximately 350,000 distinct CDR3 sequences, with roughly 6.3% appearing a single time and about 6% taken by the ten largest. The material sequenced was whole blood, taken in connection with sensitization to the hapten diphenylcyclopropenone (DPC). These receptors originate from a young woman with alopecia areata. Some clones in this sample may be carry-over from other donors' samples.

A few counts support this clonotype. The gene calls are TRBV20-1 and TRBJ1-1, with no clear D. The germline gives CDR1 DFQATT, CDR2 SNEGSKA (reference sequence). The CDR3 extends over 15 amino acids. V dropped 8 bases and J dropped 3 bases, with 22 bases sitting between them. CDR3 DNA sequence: TGCAGTCCCCGAGTCGGGTCACACGGGGACACTGAAGCTTTCTTT. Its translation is CSPRVGSHGDTEAFF.

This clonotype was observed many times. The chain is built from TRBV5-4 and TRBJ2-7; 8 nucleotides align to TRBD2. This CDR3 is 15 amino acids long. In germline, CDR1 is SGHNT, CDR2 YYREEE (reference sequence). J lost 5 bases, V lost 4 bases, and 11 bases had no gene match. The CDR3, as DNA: TGTGCCAGCAGCCCGGGACTAGAAATGAACCACGAGCAGTACTTC. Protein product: CASSPGLEMNHEQYF.

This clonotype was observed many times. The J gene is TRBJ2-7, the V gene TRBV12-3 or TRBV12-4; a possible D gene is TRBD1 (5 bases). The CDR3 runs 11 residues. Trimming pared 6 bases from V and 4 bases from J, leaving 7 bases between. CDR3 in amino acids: CASRDTYEQYF. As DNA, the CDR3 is TGTGCCAGCAGGGACACTTACGAGCAGTACTTC.

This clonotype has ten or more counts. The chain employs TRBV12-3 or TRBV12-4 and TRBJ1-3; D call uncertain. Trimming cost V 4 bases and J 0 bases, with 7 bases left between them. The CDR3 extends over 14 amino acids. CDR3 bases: TGTGCCAGCAGTTGGGGTAACTCTGGAAACACCATATATTTT. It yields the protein CASSWGNSGNTIYF.

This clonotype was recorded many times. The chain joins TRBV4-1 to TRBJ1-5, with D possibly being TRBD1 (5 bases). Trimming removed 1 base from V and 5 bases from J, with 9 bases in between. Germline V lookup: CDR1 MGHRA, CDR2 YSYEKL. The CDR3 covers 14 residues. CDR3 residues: CASSQVGADQPQHF. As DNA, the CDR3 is TGCGCCAGCAGCCAAGTTGGGGCTGATCAGCCCCAGCATTTT.

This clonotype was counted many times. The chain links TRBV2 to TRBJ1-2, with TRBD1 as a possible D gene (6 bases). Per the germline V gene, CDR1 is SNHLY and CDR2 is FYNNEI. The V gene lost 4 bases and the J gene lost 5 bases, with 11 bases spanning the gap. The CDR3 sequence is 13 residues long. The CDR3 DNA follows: TGTGCCAGCAGTGCCAGGGGTGGATATGGCTACACCTTC. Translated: CASSARGGYGYTF.

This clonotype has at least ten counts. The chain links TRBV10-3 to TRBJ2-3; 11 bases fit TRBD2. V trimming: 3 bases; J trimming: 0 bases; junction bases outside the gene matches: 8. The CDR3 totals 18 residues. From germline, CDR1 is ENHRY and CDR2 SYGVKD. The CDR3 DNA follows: TGTGCCATCAGTGAACCTAGCGGGGGGCCTTCTAGCACAGATACGCAGTATTTT. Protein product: CAISEPSGGPSSTDTQYF.

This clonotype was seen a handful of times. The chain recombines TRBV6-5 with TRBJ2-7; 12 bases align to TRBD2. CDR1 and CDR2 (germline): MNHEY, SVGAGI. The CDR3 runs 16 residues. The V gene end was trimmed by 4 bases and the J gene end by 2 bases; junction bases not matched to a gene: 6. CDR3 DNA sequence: TGTGCCAGCAGTTTTACTCGGACTAGCGGGGCCTACGAGCAGTACTTC. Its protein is CASSFTRTSGAYEQYF.

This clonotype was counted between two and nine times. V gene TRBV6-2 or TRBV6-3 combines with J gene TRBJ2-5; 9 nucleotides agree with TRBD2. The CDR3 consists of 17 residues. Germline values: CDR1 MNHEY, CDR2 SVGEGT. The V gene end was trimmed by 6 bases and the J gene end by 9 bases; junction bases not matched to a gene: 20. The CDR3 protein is CASSPIDRGGAGPAQYF. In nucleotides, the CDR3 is TGTGCCAGCAGCCCAATAGATCGCGGGGGGGCCGGTCCGGCCCAGTACTTC.

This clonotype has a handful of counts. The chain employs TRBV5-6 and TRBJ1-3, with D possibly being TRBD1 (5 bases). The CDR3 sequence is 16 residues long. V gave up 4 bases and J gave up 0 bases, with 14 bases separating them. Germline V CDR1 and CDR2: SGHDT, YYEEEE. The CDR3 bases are TGTGCCAGCAGCCCGTGGCGGGGGGTCTCTGGAAACACCATATATTTT. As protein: CASSPWRGVSGNTIYF.

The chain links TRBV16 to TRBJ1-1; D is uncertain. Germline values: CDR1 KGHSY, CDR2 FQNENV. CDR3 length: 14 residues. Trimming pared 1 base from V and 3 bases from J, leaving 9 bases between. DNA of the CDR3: TGTGCCAGCAGCCAATACAAGGGATACACTGAAGCTTTCTTT. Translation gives CASSQYKGYTEAFF.

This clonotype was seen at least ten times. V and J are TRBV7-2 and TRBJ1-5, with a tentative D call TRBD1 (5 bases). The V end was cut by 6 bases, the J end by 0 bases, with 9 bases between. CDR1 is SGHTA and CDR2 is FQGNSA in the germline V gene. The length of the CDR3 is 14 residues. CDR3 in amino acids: CASRSGFSNQPQHF. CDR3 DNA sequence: TGTGCCAGCAGATCAGGGTTTAGCAATCAGCCCCAGCATTTT.

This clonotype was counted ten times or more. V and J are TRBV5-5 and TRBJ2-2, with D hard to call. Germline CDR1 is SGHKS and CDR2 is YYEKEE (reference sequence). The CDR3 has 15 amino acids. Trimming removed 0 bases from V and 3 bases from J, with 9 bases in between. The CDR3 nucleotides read TGTGCCAGCAGCTTGGGCCCCCGGCACACCGGGGAGCTGTTTTTT. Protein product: CASSLGPRHTGELFF.

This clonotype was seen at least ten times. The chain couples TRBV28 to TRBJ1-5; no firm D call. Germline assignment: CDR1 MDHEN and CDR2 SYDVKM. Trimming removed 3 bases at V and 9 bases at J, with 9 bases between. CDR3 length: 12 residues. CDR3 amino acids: CASSLSDRPQHF. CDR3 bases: TGTGCCAGCAGTTTGAGCGACCGGCCCCAGCATTTT.

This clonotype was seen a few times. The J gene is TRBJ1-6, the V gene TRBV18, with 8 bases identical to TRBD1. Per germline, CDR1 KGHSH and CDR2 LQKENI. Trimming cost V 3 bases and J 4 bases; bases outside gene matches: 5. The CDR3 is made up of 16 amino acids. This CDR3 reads CASSPGTGSYNSPLHF. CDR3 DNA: TGTGCCAGCTCACCTGGGACAGGTTCTTATAATTCACCCCTCCACTTT.

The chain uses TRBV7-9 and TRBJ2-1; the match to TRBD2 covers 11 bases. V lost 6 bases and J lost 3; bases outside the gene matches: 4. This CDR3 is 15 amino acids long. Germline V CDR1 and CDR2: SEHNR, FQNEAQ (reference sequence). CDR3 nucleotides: TGTGCCAGCAGTGTTGGACTAGCGGGCTACAATGAGCAGTTCTTC. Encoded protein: CASSVGLAGYNEQFF.

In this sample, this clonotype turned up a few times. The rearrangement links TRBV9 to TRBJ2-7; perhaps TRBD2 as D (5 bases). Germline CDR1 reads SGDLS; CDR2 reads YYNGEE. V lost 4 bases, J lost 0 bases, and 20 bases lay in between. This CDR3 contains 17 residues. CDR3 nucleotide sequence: TGTGCCAGCAGCCCCGGTGCTAGCTCCCCGGGCTCCTACGAGCAGTACTTC. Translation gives CASSPGASSPGSYEQYF.

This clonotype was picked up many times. The CDR3 protein is CAISESLGREAFF. The CDR3 DNA reads TGTGCCATCAGTGAGTCGTTAGGGAGGGAAGCTTTCTTT. The V call is TRBV10-3, the J call TRBJ1-1; D not certain. The CDR3 is made up of 13 amino acids. The germline V gene encodes CDR1 ENHRY and CDR2 SYGVKD. V lost 0 bases and J 8 bases, leaving 10 bases between the germline ends.